What follows describes a single T cell receptor beta chain. Roughly 10 milliliters of peripheral blood were collected from each participant. The V end was cut by 4 bases, the J end by 4 bases, with 16 bases between. The CDR3 has 15 amino acids. CDR1 and CDR2 (germline): SNHLY, FYNNEI. The data are from a study of type 1 and type 2 diabetes patients. Background on the study: Participants included type 1 and type 2 diabetes patients plus nondiabetic controls.

PCR was run on genomic DNA. The TCR beta CDR3 region was amplified using 30 forward and 13 reverse primers. TCRdb re-analysed the multiplex PCR reads in MiXCR, keeping a single row per CDR3 protein. The sample has about 290,000 distinct CDR3 sequences, more than 40% seen once. The sequenced sample consisted of peripheral blood mononuclear cells (PBMCs). The rearrangement uses TRBV2 and TRBJ1-2; unclear D gene. The source of this sequence is a young man with type 2 diabetes. DNA of the CDR3: TGTGCCAGCAGTGTTTCCTTCAGAGTAAGCTATGGCTACACCTTC. Its protein product is CASSVSFRVSYGYTF.